Shown below are 31 T cell receptor beta chains from a single sample sequenced in a study of cytomegalovirus exposure and HLA in healthy donors. 13 Jbeta primers and 60 Vbeta primers were used for the PCR. Method: immunoSEQ multiplex PCR; TCRdb's copy keeps in-frame clones and lacks some. The table records roughly 230,000 clones, just under 80% of them present only once. The sequencing input was PBMCs. These receptors all stem from a boy aged 5-17 years in good health and CMV-seronegative.

The genes are TRBV6-6 and TRBJ2-7, with 7 bases identical to TRBD1. Trimming took 10 bases from V and 5 from J; bases not matched to a gene: 14. The V gene's germline CDR1 is MNHNY and CDR2 SVGAGI (reference sequence). CDR3 size: 14 residues. The CDR3 loop reads CATNRLQGTHEQYF. CDR3 nucleotide sequence: TGTGCCACCAATAGATTACAGGGGACACACGAGCAGTACTTC.

This clone appeared a few times. The chain links TRBV25-1 to TRBJ1-3, with a possible D match to TRBD1 (6 bases). CDR1 and CDR2 (germline): MGHDK, SYGVNS. Trimming left V 6 bases short and J 3 bases short, with 15 bases between. The CDR3 extends over 15 amino acids. DNA for the CDR3: TGTGCCAGCAGCCTACAGGGAACTGGTGGAAACACCATATATTTT. Translating it yields CASSLQGTGGNTIYF.

This clone was observed a few times. This chain connects TRBV4-1 to TRBJ1-1; 7 bases match TRBD1. Unmatched junction bases numbered 4, after V lost 4 bases and J lost 5 bases. The CDR3 length is 13 residues. The germline V gene encodes CDR1 MGHRA and CDR2 YSYEKL. The CDR3 region has the DNA TGCGCCAGCAGCCCGCCGGGACAGACTGAAGCTTTCTTT. It encodes CASSPPGQTEAFF.

This clone appeared a single time. The chain is built from TRBV9 and TRBJ2-3, with TRBD2 matching over 7 bases. The CDR3 covers 15 residues. V shed 6 bases, J shed 0 bases, and the junction held 7 bases outside the gene matches. CDR1 is SGDLS and CDR2 is YYNGEE in the germline V gene. CDR3 nucleotides: TGTGCCAGCATACCACTAGCGCGGAGCACAGATACGCAGTATTTT. This encodes CASIPLARSTDTQYF.

The chain employs TRBV6-5 and TRBJ1-1; 9 bases are a match to TRBD1. V lost 6 bases and J lost 4; bases outside the gene matches: 6. Looked up from germline, CDR1 is MNHEY and CDR2 is SVGAGI. The CDR3 spans 14 residues. The CDR3 region has the DNA TGTGCCAGCAGACGACAGGGGGGGGTCACTGAAGCTTTCTTT. Amino acid sequence: CASRRQGGVTEAFF.

The rearrangement joins TRBV5-1 to TRBJ2-5, with 14 bases fitting TRBD2. Germline V lookup: CDR1 SGHRS, CDR2 YFSETQ. The CDR3 is made up of 16 amino acids. Trimming took 4 bases from V and 1 from J; bases not matched to a gene: 3. This CDR3 is CASSPGLAGVQETQYF. CDR3 bases: TGCGCCAGCAGCCCGGGACTAGCGGGGGTCCAAGAGACCCAGTACTTC. The entire variable domain, with the rest obtained from reference TRBV5-1 and TRBJ2-5, is as follows: KAGVTQTPRYLIKTRGQQVTLSCSPISGHRSVSWYQQTPGQGLQFLFEYFSETQRNKGNFPGRFSGRQFSNSRSEMNVSTLELGDSALYLCASSPGLAGVQETQYFGPGTRLLVL.

This clone showed up just a few times. The chain couples TRBV5-4 to TRBJ2-7, with D perhaps TRBD2 (6 bases). The germline V gene has CDR1 SGHNT and CDR2 YYREEE (reference sequence). The CDR3 contains 16 residues. The germline V and J ends were trimmed by 0 bases and 3 bases, with 16 bases remaining between them. The CDR3 nucleotides are TGTGCCAGCAGCTTGGGTCCGGAGGGGACGAGCTACGAGCAGTACTTC. Protein product: CASSLGPEGTSYEQYF.

The CDR3: CASSRGATLSGETQYF. In DNA form, the CDR3 reads TGTGCCAGCAGCCGAGGCGCGACTTTAAGCGGGGAGACCCAGTACTTC. J is TRBJ2-5 and V is TRBV5-8; perhaps TRBD2 as D (6 bases). The V gene's germline CDR1 is SGHTS and CDR2 YDEGEE. Trimming cost V 4 bases and J 5 bases, with 21 bases left between them. This CDR3 is built from 16 residues.

J is TRBJ2-3 and V is TRBV6-1, with D uncertain. The CDR3 is 15 amino acids. Germline V gene lookup returns CDR1 MNHNS and CDR2 SASEGT. The V end was cut by 5 bases, the J end by 2 bases, with 14 bases between. CDR3 region: CASSRLTLPTDTQYF. CDR3 bases: TGTGCCAGCAGTCGACTTACACTCCCCACAGATACGCAGTATTTT.

The chain couples TRBV19 to TRBJ1-3; 9 bases align to TRBD1. Germline V gene sequence: CDR1 LNHDA, CDR2 SQIVND (reference sequence). The CDR3 contains 15 residues. V lost 5 bases, J lost 2 bases, and 4 bases stayed unmatched. The CDR3 protein is CASSATGGPGNTIYF. The CDR3 nucleotides read TGTGCCAGTAGTGCAACAGGGGGCCCTGGAAACACCATATATTTT.

The V call is TRBV6-1, the J call TRBJ1-5; D not certain. V was cut by 5 bases and J by 0 bases, with 8 bases left in between. This CDR3 is built from 14 residues. Germline V gives CDR1 MNHNS, CDR2 SASEGT. CDR3 amino acids: CASSLENSNQPQHF. The CDR3 DNA reads as TGTGCCAGCAGTCTAGAAAATAGCAATCAGCCCCAGCATTTT.

V and J are TRBV5-8 and TRBJ2-6, with D possibly being TRBD1 (5 bases). Trimming removed 4 bases at V and 4 bases at J, with 15 bases between. CDR1 is SGHTS and CDR2 is YDEGEE in the germline V gene. This CDR3 contains 16 residues. CDR3 in DNA: TGTGCCAGCAGCCCATGGGGTGGGGCAGGGGCCAACGTCCTGACTTTC. Residues: CASSPWGGAGANVLTF.

This chain joins TRBV6-1 and TRBJ2-1; D is uncertain. The CDR3 spans 13 residues. Between the trimmed V and J ends, which lost 6 bases and 3 bases, there was a span of 9 bases. Germline V gives CDR1 MNHNS, CDR2 SASEGT. CDR3 sequence: CASRPDIYNEQFF. CDR3 sequence (DNA): TGTGCCAGCAGACCCGACATCTACAATGAGCAGTTCTTC.

The CDR3 bases are TGTGCCAGCAGCCCGGCAGGGGGTAACTATGGCTACACCTTC. Its protein product is CASSPAGGNYGYTF. The rearrangement uses TRBV11-2 and TRBJ1-2, with 7 bases fitting TRBD1. Germline CDR1 and CDR2: SGHAT and FQNNGV. V shed 5 bases and J 1 base; nucleotides not matched to a gene: 4. The CDR3 spans 14 residues.

The V call is TRBV11-2, the J call TRBJ2-7; TRBD2 matches 11 bases. CDR1 and CDR2 (germline): SGHAT, FQNNGV. This CDR3 spans 17 amino acids. The ends lost 3 bases at V and 5 bases at J; junction bases unmatched: 12. DNA of the CDR3: TGTGCCAGCAGCTTGGGTGTTAGCGGGAGGGGGCCGGACGAGCAGTACTTC. Its translation: CASSLGVSGRGPDEQYF.

This chain uses TRBV5-1 with TRBJ1-1, with a weak D call TRBD1 (5 bases). Trimming pared 0 bases from V and 0 bases from J, leaving 9 bases between. From germline, CDR1 is SGHRS and CDR2 YFSETQ. The CDR3 spans 15 residues. The CDR3 DNA follows: TGCGCCAGCAGCTTGGTGGGGGGGATGAACACTGAAGCTTTCTTT. Translation: CASSLVGGMNTEAFF.

With respect to this clone: The junction departs from germline at one end; a sequencing error may be responsible. This rearrangement joins TRBV27 to TRBJ1-2; D not resolved. Germline V gene data show CDR1 as MNHEY and CDR2 as SMNVEV (reference sequence). CDR3 length equals 13 residues. The CDR3 coding sequence is TGTGCCAGCAGTCCCCTGGCCCCATGCGGCTATGCCTTC. Amino acids: CASSPLAPCGYAF.

For this clone: One end of the junction does not line up with germline, which may come from a read error. The same CDR3 arises from other DNA sequences in this sample as well. The chain carries TRBV13 and TRBJ2-7, with TRBD1 identical over 10 bases. The CDR3 runs to 14 residues. Germline CDR1 PRHDT, CDR2 FYEKMQ (reference sequence). The CDR3 sequence is CASSLGQGHYEQYF. The CDR3 DNA sequence: TGCGCCAGCAGCTTGGGACAGGGGCACTACGAGCAGTACTTC.

This clone was seen only once. V is TRBV20-1 and J is TRBJ2-7; weak D call: TRBD1 (6 bases). CDR1 is DFQATT and CDR2 is SNEGSKA in the germline V gene (reference sequence). CDR3 length: 11 residues. Trimming took 3 bases from V and 5 from J, leaving 8 bases between them. The CDR3 sequence: CSASRGNEQYF. The CDR3 coding sequence is TGCAGTGCTAGCAGGGGCAACGAGCAGTACTTC.

The V and J genes are TRBV11-2 and TRBJ2-7, with 9 bases that match TRBD2. This CDR3 has 19 residues. Germline V gene lookup returns CDR1 SGHAT and CDR2 FQNNGV. V lost 0 bases to trimming and J lost 6 bases; unmatched junction nucleotides: 18. The CDR3 DNA reads TGTGCCAGCAGCTTAGATCACAGGCGGGTAGCTAGCGGGGTTCGCGAGCAGTACTTC. This encodes CASSLDHRRVASGVREQYF.

The J gene is TRBJ2-1, the V gene TRBV7-9, with 8 bases fitting TRBD2. The CDR3 extends over 17 amino acids. The germline CDR1 and CDR2 sequences are SEHNR and FQNEAQ (reference sequence). Trimming removed 3 bases from V and 5 bases from J; junction bases left unmatched: 12. CDR3 residues: CASSLPVALAADNEQFF. The CDR3 nucleotides are TGTGCCAGCAGCTTGCCAGTGGCACTAGCGGCCGACAATGAGCAGTTCTTC.

This chain uses TRBV5-6 with TRBJ2-1, with 7 bases fitting TRBD2. The V and J ends lost 0 bases and 0 bases, in that order; junction bases with no gene match: 6. This CDR3 is built from 17 residues. CDR1 and CDR2 from the germline V gene are SGHDT and YYEEEE. CDR3 bases: TGTGCCAGCAGCTTGGAGGCGGGAGTGCACTCCTACAATGAGCAGTTCTTC. It specifies CASSLEAGVHSYNEQFF.

J is TRBJ1-2 and V is TRBV7-2, with 7 bases matching TRBD1. V shed 5 bases, J shed 4 bases, and the junction held 10 bases outside the gene matches. The germline V gene encodes CDR1 SGHTA and CDR2 FQGNSA. CDR3 length equals 15 residues. The CDR3 spells CASSTTGAEPYGYTF. The DNA for the CDR3 is TGTGCCAGCAGCACCACAGGGGCGGAACCCTATGGCTACACCTTC.

This clone was counted between two and nine times. The rearrangement uses TRBV5-1 and TRBJ2-5; 8 bases map to TRBD1. Germline CDR1 and CDR2: SGHRS and YFSETQ. There are 14 residues in the CDR3. After removal of 4 bases from V and 2 bases from J, the junction contained 4 bases not matched to a gene. CDR3 nucleotide sequence: TGCGCCAGCAGCGGGGGGACAGGACAAGAGACCCAGTACTTC. It is translated as CASSGGTGQETQYF.

In DNA form, the CDR3 reads TGCGCCAGCAGCTTGGGCGGGGGTGCCTACAATGAGCAGTTCTTC. Amino acid sequence: CASSLGGGAYNEQFF. This chain connects TRBV5-1 to TRBJ2-1; TRBD2 agrees at 7 bases. CDR3 length equals 15 residues. The V gene's germline CDR1 is SGHRS and CDR2 YFSETQ. Trimming cost V 0 bases and J 2 bases; bases outside gene matches: 2.

The chain joins TRBV11-2 to TRBJ2-5; possible D gene TRBD2, 6 bases. The CDR3 contains 16 residues. The germline gives CDR1 SGHAT, CDR2 FQNNGV. V was cut by 5 bases and J by 3 bases, with 19 bases left in between. The CDR3 protein is CASSPHRDSREETQYF. CDR3 coding DNA: TGTGCCAGCAGCCCACACCGGGACTCCAGGGAAGAGACCCAGTACTTC. Together with reference TRBV11-2 and TRBJ2-5, the CDR3 gives the full variable domain: EAGVAQSPRYKIIEKRQSVAFWCNPISGHATLYWYQQILGQGPKLLIQFQNNGVVDDSQLPKDRFSAERLKGVDSTLKIQPAKLEDSAVYLCASSPHRDSREETQYFGPGTRLLVL.

The chain employs TRBV6-4 and TRBJ1-1, with a tentative D call TRBD1 (5 bases). The CDR3 loop spans 13 amino acids. V shed 3 bases and J shed 4 bases, with 9 bases lying between them. Per the germline V gene, CDR1 is MRHNA and CDR2 is SNTAGT. CDR3 nucleotide sequence: TGTGCCAGCAGTGAAGTTCAGGGCACTGAAGCTTTCTTT. Translation: CASSEVQGTEAFF.

The CDR3 spells CASSNTGLAGGGYEQYF. Written as DNA, the CDR3 is TGTGCCAGCAGTAACACGGGACTAGCGGGAGGGGGCTACGAGCAGTACTTC. V is TRBV27 and J is TRBJ2-7; 16 positions agree with TRBD2. The CDR3 sequence is 17 residues long. V trimming: 5 bases; J trimming: 3 bases; junction bases outside the gene matches: 7. CDR1 MNHEY and CDR2 SMNVEV come from the germline V gene (reference sequence).

This clone was counted between two and nine times. The rearrangement links TRBV2 to TRBJ2-5, with D possibly TRBD2 on 5 matching bases. The J call may be in error: the DNA end matches TRBJ2-7 better. The length of the CDR3 is 14 residues. Germline-derived CDR1 and CDR2 are SNHLY and FYNNEI. The CDR3 spells CASSESSVVNEQYF. The CDR3 DNA reads TGTGCCAGCAGTGAAAGTAGCGTGGTCAACGAGCAGTACTTC.

The chain joins TRBV27 to TRBJ1-1, with TRBD1 matching over 9 bases. With 6 bases clipped from V and 5 bases from J, the junction kept 4 bases outside the gene matches. The CDR3 spans 13 residues. Germline assignment: CDR1 MNHEY and CDR2 SMNVEV (reference sequence). CDR3 residues: CASSRDRVTEAFF. The CDR3, as DNA: TGTGCCAGCAGCCGGGACAGGGTGACTGAAGCTTTCTTT.

The chain has TRBV6-5 and TRBJ1-6; no reliable D call. The V and J ends lost 4 bases and 12 bases respectively, with 10 bases between them. The CDR3 is 12 residues long. Looked up from germline, CDR1 is MNHEY and CDR2 is SVGAGI. Written as DNA, the CDR3 is TGTGCCAGCAGTTTCCCTAATGAACCCCTCCACTTT. Its protein is CASSFPNEPLHF.